This TCR beta chain was obtained from a study of blood T cell repertoires in COVID-19. About the study: PBMCs, B-cell-depleted T cells, or T cells were the source of the cDNA or gDNA that made up the material.

This study enrolled people aged roughly 18 to 90 from around 26 US geographic areas. Deletions cut 5 bases from V and 2 bases from J, with 13 bases between. The CDR3 contains 15 residues. Germline V lookup: CDR1 LNHDA, CDR2 SQIVND (reference sequence). Per the study methods: It was from reference gene primer amplification that nucleated cell counts were estimated. Method: immunoSEQ multiplex PCR; TCRdb's copy keeps in-frame clones and lacks some. V, J and clone size are those of that table, while D and trimming were read from the DNA. The repertoire holds hundreds of thousands of clones, with around 90% as singletons.

Sequencing input: PBMCs or T cells enriched from blood (not recorded which). The gene calls are TRBV19 and TRBJ1-3, with D tentatively TRBD1 (6 bases). The clonotype originates from a woman between 40 and 50 years old with acute COVID-19. The CDR3 spells CASSPASGAGNTIYF. DNA for the CDR3: TGTGCCAGTAGTCCCGCCTCAGGGGCTGGAAACACCATATATTTT.